These 30 T cell receptor beta chains originate from one sample sequenced in a study of Graves' ophthalmopathy and Graves' hyperthyroidism. The TCR beta CDR3 regions underwent amplification from RNA transcripts. The workflow started with a first-round RT-PCR run with HTBI primers and then moved on to a second-round multiplex PCR. MiXCR was run by TCRdb on the multiplex PCR reads, yielding one entry per CDR3 protein. The sample includes hundreds of thousands of distinct CDR3 sequences, roughly 20% of them seen just once. Material: peripheral blood. All receptors derive from a woman between 18 and 29 years old with stable Graves' hyperthyroidism. Some clones in this sample may be carry-over from other donors' samples.

V gene TRBV6-8 combines with J gene TRBJ1-5; D gene ambiguous. CDR3 length: 9 amino acids. The germline CDR1 and CDR2 sequences are MNHGY and SAAAGT. Trimming cost V 11 bases and J 8 bases, with 7 bases left between them. CDR3 sequence: CARGKPQHF. The CDR3 DNA follows: TGTGCCCGCGGGAAGCCCCAGCATTTT.

This clonotype showed up many times. This chain connects TRBV20-1 to TRBJ2-5; possibly TRBD2 for D (5 bases). CDR1 and CDR2 from the germline V gene are DFQATT and SNEGSKA (reference sequence). V was pared by 3 bases and J by 5 bases, with 7 bases between. The CDR3 is 11 amino acids. The CDR3 bases are TGCAGTGCTAGTTTAGCGGAGACCCAGTACTTC. It encodes CSASLAETQYF.

This clonotype showed up just a few times. The chain is built from TRBV6-5 and TRBJ1-2; D uncertain. Germline CDR1 is MNHEY and CDR2 is SVGAGI. The CDR3 is 16 amino acids. V gave up 0 bases and J gave up 1 base, with 12 bases separating them. The DNA for the CDR3 is TGTGCCAGCAGTTACTCGATAGATGGCTATAACTATGGCTACACCTTC. Translated, it gives CASSYSIDGYNYGYTF.

Ten or more counts support this clonotype. The chain has TRBV6-1 and TRBJ2-7; D gene uncertain. V was clipped by 10 bases and J by 9 bases, with 16 bases between them. The CDR3 is 11 residues long. Germline lookup yields CDR1 MNHNS and CDR2 SASEGT. The CDR3 bases are TGTGCCACCCAGGCGGTTCAGGTGCAGTACTTC. Translation gives CATQAVQVQYF.

This clonotype was counted only a few times. J is TRBJ2-5 and V is TRBV5-6; possible D gene TRBD1, 6 bases. V gave up 0 bases and J gave up 4 bases, with 13 bases separating them. CDR1 is SGHDT and CDR2 is YYEEEE in the germline V gene. The CDR3 spans 15 residues. In DNA, the CDR3 is TGTGCCAGCAGCTTGGCTTCGACAGGCGGAGAGACCCAGTACTTC. This encodes CASSLASTGGETQYF.

This clonotype was counted at least ten times. The J gene is TRBJ2-7, the V gene TRBV2, with D perhaps assigned TRBD1 or TRBD2 (6 bases each). This CDR3 is 17 amino acids long. The V end was cut by 0 bases, the J end by 3 bases, with 18 bases between. Germline loops: CDR1 SNHLY, CDR2 FYNNEI. The CDR3 loop reads CASSEAPAGRGGYEQYF. CDR3 DNA sequence: TGTGCCAGCAGTGAAGCCCCTGCGGGCAGGGGAGGCTACGAGCAGTACTTC.

There are many counts of this clonotype. The rearrangement joins TRBV6-1 to TRBJ2-5; unclear D gene. Trimming left V 6 bases short and J 4 bases short, with 9 bases between. CDR3 length: 12 residues. Germline V CDR1 and CDR2: MNHNS, SASEGT. The CDR3 DNA follows: TGTGCCAGCAGACAAGTGGGAGAGACCCAGTACTTC. Amino acid sequence: CASRQVGETQYF.

The CDR3 coding sequence is TGTGCCATCGGACAGGGCGAGTTGAACACTGAAGCTTTCTTT. Amino acids: CAIGQGELNTEAFF. The rearrangement links TRBV10-3 to TRBJ1-1; 8 bases line up with TRBD1. Per germline, CDR1 ENHRY and CDR2 SYGVKD. CDR3 length: 14 amino acids. Losses at the gene ends were 8 bases for V and 0 bases for J; bases not matched to a gene: 5.

This clonotype was counted at least ten times. This sequence joins TRBV6-1 and TRBJ2-7, with D perhaps matching TRBD1 or TRBD2 (6 bases each). Germline values: CDR1 MNHNS, CDR2 SASEGT. V dropped 4 bases and J dropped 1 base, with 17 bases sitting between them. This CDR3 contains 16 residues. The CDR3 region is CASSGGRRGESYEQYF. CDR3 DNA sequence: TGTGCCAGCAGTGGGGGGCGGAGGGGGGAATCCTACGAGCAGTACTTC.

This clonotype was recorded many times. The chain couples TRBV20-1 to TRBJ1-5; D ambiguous. Trimming shortened V by 4 bases and J by 0 bases, and 4 bases separated the two germline ends. Per germline, CDR1 DFQATT and CDR2 SNEGSKA (reference sequence). This CDR3 comprises 12 residues. CDR3 DNA: TGCAGTGCTAAGGGTAGCAATCAGCCCCAGCATTTT. Translating it yields CSAKGSNQPQHF.

This clonotype was seen repeatedly, ten times or more. V and J are TRBV12-5 and TRBJ1-5, with 7 bases lining up with TRBD1. Germline CDR1 and CDR2: LGHNT and FRNRAP. CDR3 length equals 16 residues. V dropped 1 base and J dropped 7; count of bases not matched to a gene: 10. The CDR3 bases are TGTGCTAGTGGTTTGGACAGGGGCCGGACAGGACAGCCCCAGCATTTT. Protein product: CASGLDRGRTGQPQHF.

This clonotype was observed a handful of times. This chain joins TRBV5-1 and TRBJ2-7, with 7 bases aligning to TRBD2. Unmatched junction bases numbered 12, after V lost 4 bases and J lost 5 bases. The length of the CDR3 is 15 residues. Germline CDR1 reads SGHRS; CDR2 reads YFSETQ. CDR3 DNA: TGCGCCAGCAGCGGGGAGGGGCCCTCGGGGGACGAGCAGTACTTC. Protein sequence: CASSGEGPSGDEQYF.

This clonotype was observed many times. The J gene is TRBJ2-5, the V gene TRBV6-5, with D possibly matching TRBD1 (5 bases). The germline gives CDR1 MNHEY, CDR2 SVGAGI. CDR3 length: 15 amino acids. Trimming took off 2 bases at V and 2 bases at J, with 12 bases between the two ends. CDR3 region: CASSYETVGQETQYF. As DNA, the CDR3 is TGTGCCAGCAGTTACGAGACAGTTGGTCAAGAGACCCAGTACTTC.

This clonotype was seen ten or more times. The V and J genes are TRBV7-9 and TRBJ1-1; D not certain. The germline V and J ends were trimmed by 5 bases and 6 bases, with 10 bases remaining between them. The germline CDR1 and CDR2 sequences are SEHNR and FQNEAQ (reference sequence). This CDR3 has 12 residues. CDR3 DNA: TGTGCCAGCAGCCCCATCACACCTGAAGCTTTCTTT. Its protein product is CASSPITPEAFF.

This clonotype was detected ten times or more. The chain is built from TRBV6-1 and TRBJ1-1, with 7 positions matching TRBD1. The J segment lost 1 base and the V segment lost 7 bases, leaving 6 bases of the junction unmatched. CDR3 length equals 14 residues. The germline V gene has CDR1 MNHNS and CDR2 SASEGT. The CDR3 spells CASTQGGSNTEAFF. The DNA for the CDR3 is TGTGCCAGCACTCAGGGGGGCTCGAACACTGAAGCTTTCTTT.

At least ten counts were recorded for this clonotype. The chain is built from TRBV10-3 and TRBJ1-3, with 10 bases fitting TRBD1. The CDR3 runs to 16 residues. Germline lookup yields CDR1 ENHRY and CDR2 SYGVKD. Losses at the gene ends were 4 bases for V and 7 bases for J; bases not matched to a gene: 10. The CDR3 sequence: CAISGPRQGAPNTIYF. The CDR3 DNA sequence: TGTGCCATCAGTGGTCCTAGACAGGGGGCTCCGAACACCATATATTTT.

This sequence joins TRBV25-1 and TRBJ2-5; D possibly uses TRBD1 or TRBD2 (5 bases each). The CDR3 spans 17 residues. The V gene's germline CDR1 is MGHDK and CDR2 SYGVNS. Trimming removed 6 bases at V and 0 bases at J, with 20 bases between. The CDR3 coding sequence is TGTGCCAGCAGCTCCGGGACGGAATCTTGGTACCAAGAGACCCAGTACTTC. Protein sequence: CASSSGTESWYQETQYF. Supplemented by reference TRBV25-1 and TRBJ2-5, the full variable domain reads EADIYQTPRYLVIGTGKKITLECSQTMGHDKMYWYQQDPGMELHLIHYSYGVNSTEKGDLSSESTVSRIRTEHFPLTLESARPSHTSQYLCASSSGTESWYQETQYFGPGTRLLVL.

Many counts were recorded for this clonotype. The gene calls are TRBV6-5 and TRBJ2-7, with 11 positions matching TRBD1. J was trimmed by 2 bases and V by 0 bases; bases with no gene match: 3. CDR3 length: 16 amino acids. From germline, CDR1 is MNHEY and CDR2 SVGAGI. As DNA, the CDR3 is TGTGCCAGCAGTTACTCAGGGGGACAGGGGGCCTACGAGCAGTACTTC. It codes for CASSYSGGQGAYEQYF.

This chain connects TRBV6-1 to TRBJ2-5; 14 bases line up with TRBD2. The CDR3 covers 16 residues. J lost 1 base, V lost 6 bases, and 4 bases had no gene match. The germline CDR1 and CDR2 sequences are MNHNS and SASEGT. CDR3 loop: CASRRTSGGPQETQYF. The CDR3 DNA reads TGTGCCAGCAGACGGACTAGCGGGGGGCCCCAAGAGACCCAGTACTTC.

This clonotype was counted between two and nine times. The chain joins TRBV28 to TRBJ1-5, with D possibly being TRBD1 (6 bases). CDR1 and CDR2 (germline): MDHEN, SYDVKM. V was cut by 5 bases and J by 3 bases, with 14 bases left in between. This CDR3 contains 15 residues. The CDR3 region is CASSPYRDYNQPQHF. The DNA of the CDR3 is TGTGCCAGCAGTCCCTACAGGGACTACAATCAGCCCCAGCATTTT.

This clonotype has a handful of counts. A read error may explain this, as a much larger clone is one base away. The V gene is TRBV20-1, the J gene TRBJ1-1; a weak D match, TRBD1 (5 bases). The CDR3 loop spans 12 amino acids. Germline values: CDR1 DFQATT, CDR2 SNEGSKA (reference sequence). The CDR3 DNA is TGCAGTGCTACAGGGCCGAACACTGAAGCTCTCTTT. Translated: CSATGPNTEALF.

The sample holds many counts of this clonotype. The chain employs TRBV6-2 or TRBV6-3 and TRBJ1-2; D may be TRBD1 (5 bases). Germline CDR1 MNHEY, CDR2 SVGEGT. Trimming removed 4 bases at V and 0 bases at J, with 15 bases between. The CDR3 is made up of 16 amino acids. The CDR3 DNA reads TGTGCCAGCAGTTGGGACCACCCGGAGTCTAACTATGGCTACACCTTC. Protein: CASSWDHPESNYGYTF.

This clonotype was observed a handful of times. J is TRBJ2-7 and V is TRBV19; no definite D call. CDR3 length equals 12 residues. CDR1 and CDR2 (germline): LNHDA, SQIVND (reference sequence). Between the trimmed V and J ends, which lost 7 bases and 0 bases, there was a span of 7 bases. CDR3 nucleotide sequence: TGTGCCAGTATGGACGTCTCCTACGAGCAGTACTTC. Translating it yields CASMDVSYEQYF.

The chain employs TRBV9 and TRBJ1-2; D unresolved. The V and J ends lost 4 bases and 2 bases respectively, with 12 bases between them. The CDR3 has 14 residues. Germline CDR1 and CDR2: SGDLS and YYNGEE. CDR3: CASSPPAGNYGYTF. As DNA, the CDR3 is TGTGCCAGCAGCCCCCCAGCGGGGAACTATGGCTACACCTTC.

This clonotype was detected many times. The chain couples TRBV12-3 or TRBV12-4 to TRBJ1-6, with D possibly matching TRBD1 (5 bases). The V end lost 8 bases, the J end lost 9 bases, and 14 bases lay between the germline ends. There are 13 residues in the CDR3. The CDR3 reads CASGEGWSSPLHF. The CDR3 coding sequence is TGTGCCAGCGGGGAGGGGTGGAGTTCACCCCTCCACTTT.

This clonotype appeared many times. The chain employs TRBV28 and TRBJ1-1, with D unclear. Trimming left V 2 bases short and J 5 bases short, with 6 bases between. Germline CDR1 is MDHEN and CDR2 is SYDVKM. This CDR3 comprises 12 residues. The CDR3 DNA reads as TGTGCCAGCAGTTTAAGGGCTACTGAAGCTTTCTTT. It translates to CASSLRATEAFF. The variable domain in full, with the rest retrieved from reference TRBV28 and TRBJ1-1, is DVKVTQSSRYLVKRTGEKVFLECVQDMDHENMFWYRQDPGLGLRLIYFSYDVKMKEKGDIPEGYSVSREKKERFSLILESASTNQTSMYLCASSLRATEAFFGQGTRLTVV.

The sample holds many counts of this clonotype. This rearrangement joins TRBV20-1 to TRBJ2-7; tentatively, D is TRBD2 (5 bases). Between the trimmed V and J ends, which lost 4 bases and 2 bases, there was a span of 12 bases. The CDR3 loop spans 13 amino acids. CDR1 is DFQATT and CDR2 is SNEGSKA in the germline V gene (reference sequence). DNA of the CDR3: TGCAGTGCTATCGGGGTCGTGGCCTACGAGCAGTACTTC. Translating it yields CSAIGVVAYEQYF.

This clonotype has a count of ten or more. The V gene is TRBV20-1, the J gene TRBJ2-5; D is unresolved. In germline, CDR1 is DFQATT, CDR2 SNEGSKA (reference sequence). CDR3 length: 11 residues. V was shortened by 6 bases and J by 4 bases, with 9 bases between the two germline ends. The CDR3 region has the DNA TGCAGTGCCCCATTCGGAGAGACCCAGTACTTC. Its translation: CSAPFGETQYF.

A few counts support this clonotype. The V gene is TRBV12-3 or TRBV12-4, the J gene TRBJ1-6, with 7 bases fitting TRBD1. This CDR3 contains 15 residues. J was trimmed by 9 bases and V by 4 bases; bases with no gene match: 9. The CDR3 is CASSYLTGSPSPLHF. CDR3 nucleotides: TGTGCCAGCAGTTACCTGACAGGGAGTCCTTCACCCCTCCACTTT.

There are many counts of this clonotype. Since a much larger clone is just one base distant, this may be a read error. This sequence joins TRBV6-5 and TRBJ1-6; D unclear. The CDR3 covers 17 residues. The V end lost 0 bases, the J end lost 3 bases, and 12 bases lay between the germline ends. Germline CDR1 and CDR2: MNHEY and SVGAGI. Here the CDR3 DNA reads TGTGCCAGCAGTTACTCGGAATCCAGTTGCTATAATTCACCCCTCCACTTT. This sequence encodes CASSYSESSCYNSPLHF.